The next 24 T cell receptor beta chains were all read from a single sample in a study of blood T cells in healthy people across ages. Alongside a J-beta primer mix, a sample-barcoded 5' primer served in a second PCR lasting roughly 7 to 12 cycles. TCRdb reprocessed the 5' RACE reads with MiXCR, giving one entry per CDR3 protein. The data contain around 1,900,000 distinct CDR3 sequences, about 39% of them singletons. The sample consisted of blood. Receptors originate from a human donor in good health.

The genes are TRBV9 and TRBJ2-7, with 10 bases aligning to TRBD2. The CDR3 sequence is 16 residues long. V gave up 4 bases and J gave up 7 bases; unmatched junction bases: 14. The germline CDR1 and CDR2 sequences are SGDLS and YYNGEE. The CDR3 spells CASSPAVVAGGGEQYF. CDR3 nucleotide sequence: TGTGCCAGCAGCCCTGCCGTGGTAGCGGGGGGAGGTGAGCAGTACTTC.

This sequence joins TRBV2 and TRBJ2-1; the match to TRBD1 covers 10 bases. V shed 11 bases, J shed 8 bases, and the junction held 12 bases outside the gene matches. The CDR3 has 14 residues. Germline lookup yields CDR1 SNHLY and CDR2 FYNNEI. The CDR3 reads CAGSGTGAQDEQFF. CDR3 bases: TGTGCCGGGTCCGGGACAGGGGCGCAGGATGAGCAGTTCTTC.

The genes are TRBV20-1 and TRBJ2-3; 15 bases fit TRBD2. Per the germline V gene, CDR1 is DFQATT and CDR2 is SNEGSKA (reference sequence). The CDR3 runs to 15 residues. The ends lost 5 bases at V and 8 bases at J; junction bases unmatched: 8. The CDR3 sequence: CSASGTSGGRGTQYF. In DNA form, the CDR3 reads TGCAGTGCTTCCGGGACTAGCGGGGGGCGAGGTACGCAGTATTTT.

CDR3 residues: CASSFLGQGGFNEQYF. CDR3 DNA sequence: TGCGCCAGCAGCTTCTTGGGACAGGGAGGTTTCAACGAGCAGTACTTC. The chain combines TRBV5-1 with TRBJ2-4; TRBD1 matches 9 bases. Near its end, the DNA agrees better with TRBJ2-7, so the J call may be wrong. The CDR3 loop spans 16 amino acids. Germline V lookup: CDR1 SGHRS, CDR2 YFSETQ.

The gene calls are TRBV20-1 and TRBJ2-3; D is undetermined. The CDR3 totals 14 residues. The V and J ends lost 0 bases and 9 bases respectively, with 16 bases between them. Germline CDR1 reads DFQATT; CDR2 reads SNEGSKA (reference sequence). As DNA, the CDR3 is TGCAGTGCTAGAGATCTCCCCCATACCGGGACGCAGTATTTT. This sequence encodes CSARDLPHTGTQYF.

The chain joins TRBV20-1 to TRBJ2-7, with 8 nucleotides matching TRBD1. The CDR3 is made up of 15 amino acids. Germline lookup yields CDR1 DFQATT and CDR2 SNEGSKA (reference sequence). The ends lost 1 base at V and 2 bases at J; junction bases unmatched: 7. Here the CDR3 reads CSARVVKDRAYEQYF. The CDR3 DNA is TGCAGTGCTAGAGTGGTGAAGGACAGGGCCTACGAGCAGTACTTC.

This clonotype has at least ten counts. The CDR3: CSALGQGNYGYTF. The DNA of the CDR3 is TGCAGTGCCCTTGGACAGGGGAACTATGGCTACACCTTC. This chain connects TRBV20-1 to TRBJ1-2, with TRBD1 matching over 9 bases. This CDR3 spans 13 amino acids. Germline V gene data show CDR1 as DFQATT and CDR2 as SNEGSKA (reference sequence). The V and J ends lost 6 bases and 2 bases, in that order; junction bases with no gene match: 4.

As for this clonotype: Compared with germline, one end of the junction differs, possibly owing to a read error. This chain links TRBV4-1 with TRBJ2-7; the D is unclear. This CDR3 comprises 15 residues. Germline-derived CDR1 and CDR2 are MGHRA and YSYEKL. CDR3 loop: CAGSQEALPSYEQYF. CDR3 sequence (DNA): TGCGCCGGCAGCCAAGAGGCTCTACCGTCCTACGAGCAGTACTTC.

This clonotype occurred a few times. The CDR3 loop reads CSGTGGSSSYNEQFF. In nucleotides, the CDR3 is TGCAGCGGAACCGGGGGGTCTAGCTCCTACAATGAGCAGTTCTTC. The V and J genes are TRBV29-1 and TRBJ2-1; 7 nucleotides align to TRBD2. CDR1 is SQVTM and CDR2 is ANQGSEA in the germline V gene. The CDR3 extends over 15 amino acids. V lost 7 bases, J lost 0 bases, and 9 bases stayed unmatched.

V gene TRBV29-1 combines with J gene TRBJ1-2; D may be TRBD1 (6 bases). CDR3 length: 18 residues. The germline gives CDR1 SQVTM, CDR2 ANQGSEA. Deletions cut 7 bases from V and 5 bases from J, with 32 bases between. CDR3 in DNA: TGCAGCGGAGGAAACAGGGAAAGAACTCCCGGAGACCAGTATGGCTACACCTTC. It codes for CSGGNRERTPGDQYGYTF.

This chain joins TRBV11-2 and TRBJ2-3; D uncertain. The CDR3 spans 16 residues. Trimming took 5 bases from V and 0 from J, leaving 15 bases between them. In germline, CDR1 is SGHAT, CDR2 FQNNGV. CDR3 protein: CASSVWLSVSTDTQYF. As DNA, the CDR3 is TGTGCCAGCAGCGTCTGGCTTAGTGTAAGCACAGATACGCAGTATTTT. Based on the CDR3 plus reference TRBV11-2 and TRBJ2-3, the full variable domain is EAGVAQSPRYKIIEKRQSVAFWCNPISGHATLYWYQQILGQGPKLLIQFQNNGVVDDSQLPKDRFSAERLKGVDSTLKIQPAKLEDSAVYLCASSVWLSVSTDTQYFGPGTRLTVL.

V gene TRBV15 combines with J gene TRBJ2-5; 7 bases agree with TRBD2. Trimming at V came to 2 bases and at J to 4 bases, leaving 4 bases not matched to a gene. Per the germline V gene, CDR1 is LNHNV and CDR2 is YYDKDF (reference sequence). The length of the CDR3 is 14 residues. CDR3 sequence: CATSRTRGGETQYF. DNA of the CDR3: TGTGCCACCAGCAGAACCCGCGGGGGAGAGACCCAGTACTTC.

The chain has TRBV7-2 and TRBJ1-1; D call uncertain. The CDR3 has 14 residues. CDR1 and CDR2 (germline): SGHTA, FQGNSA. Trimming removed 5 bases from V and 1 base from J, with 11 bases in between. CDR3 region: CASSRRWGNTEAFF. CDR3 DNA: TGTGCCAGCAGCCGAAGGTGGGGGAACACTGAAGCTTTCTTT.

V gene TRBV29-1 combines with J gene TRBJ1-4; D may be TRBD1 (5 bases). CDR1 SQVTM and CDR2 ANQGSEA come from the germline V gene. V shed 3 bases and J shed 6 bases, with 14 bases lying between them. There are 14 residues in the CDR3. DNA of the CDR3: TGCAGCGTTGAGGCCAGGGCCGGTCATGAAAAACTGTTTTTT. This gives the protein CSVEARAGHEKLFF.

The gene calls are TRBV10-3 and TRBJ2-3; 9 bases fit TRBD2. The germline V gene encodes CDR1 ENHRY and CDR2 SYGVKD. The J segment lost 4 bases and the V segment lost 2 bases, leaving 4 bases of the junction unmatched. The CDR3 runs 15 residues. CDR3 in DNA: TGTGCCATCAGTGAGAGTAGCGGGGGATCAGATACGCAGTATTTT. It is translated as CAISESSGGSDTQYF.

The chain has TRBV27 and TRBJ2-7; TRBD1 agrees at 9 bases. The ends lost 7 bases at V and 3 bases at J; junction bases unmatched: 7. The CDR3 is made up of 14 amino acids. The germline gives CDR1 MNHEY, CDR2 SMNVEV (reference sequence). The CDR3: CASKTGTGFYEQYF. The CDR3 DNA sequence: TGTGCCAGCAAAACCGGGACAGGGTTCTACGAGCAGTACTTC.

DNA of the CDR3: TGCAGTGTTTTGGGGTACTATGGCTACACCTTC. This gives the protein CSVLGYYGYTF. The chain recombines TRBV20-1 with TRBJ1-2; D not resolved. The germline V gene has CDR1 DFQATT and CDR2 SNEGSKA (reference sequence). V shed 7 bases and J shed 3 bases, with 9 bases lying between them. The CDR3 runs 11 residues.

V usage is TRBV7-9 and J usage is TRBJ2-5, with 8 bases identical to TRBD2. The CDR3 contains 16 residues. Trimming cost V 5 bases and J 1 base; bases outside gene matches: 9. The germline V gene has CDR1 SEHNR and CDR2 FQNEAQ (reference sequence). CDR3 amino acids: CASSGLAGSLQETQYF. The CDR3 DNA is TGTGCCAGCAGCGGACTAGCTGGAAGTCTCCAAGAGACCCAGTACTTC. The variable domain in full, completed from reference TRBV7-9 and TRBJ2-5, reads DTGVSQNPRHKITKRGQNVTFRCDPISEHNRLYWYRQTLGQGPEFLTYFQNEAQLEKSRLLSDRFSAERPKGSFSTLEIQRTEQGDSAMYLCASSGLAGSLQETQYFGPGTRLLVL.

The V and J genes are TRBV4-3 and TRBJ1-2, with unresolved D. Germline values: CDR1 LGHNA, CDR2 YSLEER. The CDR3 contains 16 residues. V dropped 4 bases and J dropped 4 bases, with 19 bases sitting between them. The CDR3 here is CASSLHALGLAYGYTF. CDR3 bases: TGCGCCAGCAGCCTCCATGCCCTAGGGTTAGCCTATGGCTACACCTTC.

This clonotype has a handful of counts. V and J are TRBV6-6 and TRBJ2-1, with D perhaps matching TRBD2 (7 bases). The V gene lost 6 bases and the J gene lost 8 bases, with 14 bases spanning the gap. The CDR3 spans 13 residues. Germline V gene sequence: CDR1 MNHNY, CDR2 SVGAGI (reference sequence). CDR3 amino acids: CASRKPGGDEQFF. Here the CDR3 DNA reads TGTGCCAGCAGGAAGCCGGGGGGCGATGAGCAGTTCTTC.

The chain links TRBV20-1 to TRBJ2-1; D gene unclear. The CDR3 spans 14 residues. Germline assignment: CDR1 DFQATT and CDR2 SNEGSKA (reference sequence). V lost 3 bases to trimming and J lost 7 bases, with 16 bases between them. The CDR3 DNA reads as TGCAGTGCTAGGCCCCCTGTGGGCGCGAATGAGCAGTTCTTC. It yields the protein CSARPPVGANEQFF.

This clonotype was found a few times. The chain uses TRBV11-2 and TRBJ2-5; D perhaps matches TRBD2 (6 bases). Trimming pared 4 bases from V and 5 bases from J, leaving 11 bases between. Germline-derived CDR1 and CDR2 are SGHAT and FQNNGV. This CDR3 spans 13 amino acids. CDR3 bases: TGTGCCAGCAGCTGGGCGGGGATGGAGACCCAGTACTTC. Translating gives CASSWAGMETQYF.

This rearrangement joins TRBV5-1 to TRBJ2-3; TRBD2 might be the D (5 bases). Germline CDR1 and CDR2: SGHRS and YFSETQ. The V gene lost 4 bases and the J gene lost 2 bases, with 17 bases spanning the gap. The CDR3 is 16 amino acids. CDR3 in amino acids: CASSAGPGKSTDTQYF. The CDR3 DNA is TGCGCCAGCAGCGCAGGACCGGGGAAGTCCACAGATACGCAGTATTTT. The full variable domain, rest sourced from reference TRBV5-1 and TRBJ2-3, is KAGVTQTPRYLIKTRGQQVTLSCSPISGHRSVSWYQQTPGQGLQFLFEYFSETQRNKGNFPGRFSGRQFSNSRSEMNVSTLELGDSALYLCASSAGPGKSTDTQYFGPGTRLTVL.

Note on this clonotype: The final CDR3 position lacks the conserved phenylalanine or tryptophan, pointing to a likely read error. The chain joins TRBV5-1 to TRBJ2-1, with 13 bases that match TRBD2. Germline V gives CDR1 SGHRS, CDR2 YFSETQ. This CDR3 has 15 amino acids. V shed 7 bases, J shed 5 bases, and the junction held 6 bases outside the gene matches. The CDR3 here is CASALGLAGNNEQFC. CDR3 DNA sequence: TGCGCCAGCGCGTTGGGACTAGCGGGAAACAATGAGCAGTTCTGC.